These 25 T cell receptor beta chains were all obtained from the same sample, sequenced in a study of CD8+ T cells in alopecia areata. Sequencing templates came from extracted RNA that was reverse transcribed into cDNA. Repertoires were generated with immunoSEQ multiplex PCR, while TCRdb's copy carries only in-frame clones and drops some. The sample has 150,000 to 200,000 clones; approximately 65% are singletons. Treatment reported: oral pan-JAK inhibitor, 5-10 mg twice daily. The material sequenced was CD4+ T cells sorted from blood, taken at week 4, from a patient treated with tofacitinib. The receptors were gathered from a human donor with alopecia areata.

V usage is TRBV6-1 and J usage is TRBJ1-2; possibly TRBD1 for D (5 bases). The CDR3 has 15 amino acids. With 7 bases removed from V and 0 bases from J, the gap between germline ends came to 15 bases. CDR1 is MNHNS, CDR2 SASEGT, per germline. The CDR3 protein is CASTEVAGANYGYTF. The CDR3 nucleotides are TGTGCCAGCACCGAGGTCGCGGGGGCTAACTATGGCTACACCTTC.

The chain couples TRBV4-3 to TRBJ1-6; TRBD1 matches at 7 bases. Germline CDR1 LGHNA, CDR2 YSLEER. The CDR3 loop spans 17 amino acids. Trimming took 1 base from V and 8 from J; bases not matched to a gene: 11. The CDR3 DNA sequence: TGCGCCAGCAGCCAAGGGGCAGGGGGATTATCGGATTCACCCCTCCACTTT. It is translated as CASSQGAGGLSDSPLHF.

The V gene is TRBV4-2, the J gene TRBJ2-6; tentative D call: TRBD2 (8 bases). Germline loops: CDR1 LGHNA, CDR2 YNFKEQ. The CDR3 sequence is 18 residues long. V shed 2 bases and J shed 3 bases, with 17 bases lying between them. This CDR3 is CASSQPGLGDSGANVLTF. As DNA, the CDR3 is TGTGCCAGCAGCCAACCGGGACTAGGGGACAGTGGGGCCAACGTCCTGACTTTC.

This clone occurred a few times. The chain carries TRBV7-9 and TRBJ2-4; 15 nucleotides align to TRBD2. Germline values: CDR1 SEHNR, CDR2 FQNEAQ (reference sequence). This CDR3 region has 18 residues. Germline trimming cut 5 bases from V and 3 bases from J; bases unmatched to any gene: 8. The chain's CDR3 is CASSPGTSGGHDKNIQYF. The CDR3 nucleotides are TGTGCCAGCAGCCCCGGGACTAGCGGGGGGCACGACAAAAACATTCAGTACTTC. Based on the CDR3 plus reference TRBV7-9 and TRBJ2-4, the full variable domain is DTGVSQNPRHKITKRGQNVTFRCDPISEHNRLYWYRQTLGQGPEFLTYFQNEAQLEKSRLLSDRFSAERPKGSFSTLEIQRTEQGDSAMYLCASSPGTSGGHDKNIQYFGAGTRLSVL.

This clone was seen repeatedly, ten times or more. In the same sample, other DNA sequences code for this CDR3. V is TRBV5-1 and J is TRBJ2-7; possible D gene TRBD1, 5 bases. CDR1 SGHRS and CDR2 YFSETQ come from the germline V gene. The length of the CDR3 is 13 residues. V dropped 0 bases and J dropped 3 bases, with 7 bases sitting between them. In DNA form, the CDR3 reads TGCGCCAGCAGCTTGGAGGGGCGCTACGAGCAGTACTTC. It codes for CASSLEGRYEQYF.

The table lists this clone with a count of one. J is TRBJ2-5 and V is TRBV5-1; no reliable D call. Trimming removed 0 bases at V and 4 bases at J, with 10 bases between. CDR3 size: 14 residues. Germline V gene lookup returns CDR1 SGHRS and CDR2 YFSETQ. The CDR3 reads CASSLGWAGETQYF. DNA for the CDR3: TGCGCCAGCAGCTTGGGCTGGGCCGGAGAGACCCAGTACTTC. Complete variable domain (other parts from reference TRBV5-1 and TRBJ2-5): KAGVTQTPRYLIKTRGQQVTLSCSPISGHRSVSWYQQTPGQGLQFLFEYFSETQRNKGNFPGRFSGRQFSNSRSEMNVSTLELGDSALYLCASSLGWAGETQYFGPGTRLLVL.

In this sample, this clone is medium-sized. Written as DNA, the CDR3 is TGTGCCAGCTCCCAAACAGGGGGCCAGGCCAAAAACATTCAGTACTTC. Translation gives CASSQTGGQAKNIQYF. The chain employs TRBV2 and TRBJ2-4; 9 bases are shared with TRBD1. The CDR3 is 16 amino acids. Trimming removed 8 bases from V and 1 base from J; junction bases left unmatched: 9. Germline V gene data show CDR1 as SNHLY and CDR2 as FYNNEI.

The chain links TRBV6-5 to TRBJ1-1; TRBD1 agrees at 7 bases. Germline CDR1 MNHEY, CDR2 SVGAGI. V shed 0 bases, J shed 1 base, and the junction held 5 bases outside the gene matches. CDR3 length: 16 residues. The CDR3 reads CASSYSRGRPNTEAFF. For the CDR3, the DNA is TGTGCCAGCAGTTACTCGAGGGGGCGTCCGAACACTGAAGCTTTCTTT.

V is TRBV2 and J is TRBJ1-1; D not certain. This CDR3 region has 12 residues. The V gene's germline CDR1 is SNHLY and CDR2 FYNNEI. Trimming cost V 6 bases and J 4 bases, with 9 bases left between them. The CDR3 loop reads CASRDSVTEAFF. The DNA of the CDR3 is TGTGCCAGCAGAGACTCAGTCACTGAAGCTTTCTTT. Filled out from reference TRBV2 and TRBJ1-1, the complete variable domain reads EPEVTQTPSHQVTQMGQEVILRCVPISNHLYFYWYRQILGQKVEFLVSFYNNEISEKSEIFDDQFSVERPDGSNFTLKIRSTKLEDSAMYFCASRDSVTEAFFGQGTRLTVV.

This clone was seen more than once but under ten times. The J gene is TRBJ1-6, the V gene TRBV6-1; TRBD1 is a possible D gene (5 bases). The V gene's germline CDR1 is MNHNS and CDR2 SASEGT. Trimming stripped 4 bases from V and 2 bases from J, with 6 bases between. This CDR3 contains 14 residues. Written as DNA, the CDR3 is TGTGCCAGCAGTGCGGGACCCTATAATTCACCCCTCCACTTT. It yields the protein CASSAGPYNSPLHF.

The chain employs TRBV29-1 and TRBJ1-2; TRBD1 might be the D (5 bases). Germline-derived CDR1 and CDR2 are SQVTM and ANQGSEA. Trimming shortened V by 1 base and J by 7 bases, and 13 bases separated the two germline ends. The CDR3 loop spans 13 amino acids. CDR3 nucleotide sequence: TGCAGCGTTGAAGGCCAGGGCGGGAGTGGCTACACCTTC. This translates into CSVEGQGGSGYTF. The entire variable domain, with the rest obtained from reference TRBV29-1 and TRBJ1-2, is as follows: SAVISQKPSRDICQRGTSLTIQCQVDSQVTMMFWYRQQPGQSLTLIATANQGSEATYESGFVIDKFPISRPNLTFSTLTVSNMSPEDSSIYLCSVEGQGGSGYTFGSGTRLTVV.

This sequence joins TRBV7-2 and TRBJ2-3, with 7 bases aligning to TRBD2. J was trimmed by 5 bases and V by 4 bases; bases with no gene match: 21. The CDR3 sequence is 19 residues long. Germline-derived CDR1 and CDR2 are SGHTA and FQGNSA. This chain's CDR3 is CASSSRSGGGPLLIDTQYF. CDR3 nucleotide sequence: TGTGCCAGCAGCTCCCGAAGTGGCGGGGGACCTCTACTGATAGATACGCAGTATTTT.

A few counts support this clone. The rearrangement joins TRBV14 to TRBJ1-2; 9 bases align to TRBD1. Germline loops: CDR1 SGHDN, CDR2 FVKESK. The CDR3 loop spans 14 amino acids. The J segment lost 7 bases and the V segment lost 4 bases, leaving 7 bases of the junction unmatched. In DNA form, the CDR3 reads TGTGCCAGCAGCCCGGGACAGGGATTCGTTGGCTACACCTTC. This gives the protein CASSPGQGFVGYTF.

This chain joins TRBV2 and TRBJ2-2; 7 positions agree with TRBD2. Germline V CDR1 and CDR2: SNHLY, FYNNEI. V trimming: 5 bases; J trimming: 6 bases; junction bases outside the gene matches: 9. The CDR3 is 15 residues long. CDR3 protein: CASSPPTSVPGELFF. In DNA form, the CDR3 reads TGTGCCAGCAGTCCTCCTACTAGCGTCCCCGGGGAGCTGTTTTTT.

The chain recombines TRBV7-2 with TRBJ1-5; possibly TRBD1 for D (5 bases). CDR1 is SGHTA and CDR2 is FQGNSA in the germline V gene. V lost 1 base and J lost 7, with 11 bases in between. This CDR3 comprises 14 residues. Here the CDR3 reads CASSLVQGEQPQHF. CDR3 nucleotide sequence: TGTGCCAGCAGCTTAGTTCAGGGAGAGCAGCCCCAGCATTTT.

This clone was found a few times. The chain employs TRBV7-9 and TRBJ1-2; 7 bases line up with TRBD1. Germline assignment: CDR1 SEHNR and CDR2 FQNEAQ (reference sequence). J was trimmed by 0 bases and V by 5 bases; bases with no gene match: 6. This CDR3 contains 15 residues. CDR3: CASSPRDRANYGYTF. The CDR3 bases are TGTGCCAGCAGCCCACGGGACAGAGCTAACTATGGCTACACCTTC.

The chain is built from TRBV30 and TRBJ1-6; D remains ambiguous. Trimming cost V 3 bases and J 9 bases, with 6 bases left between them. From germline, CDR1 is GTSNPN and CDR2 SVGIG (reference sequence). The CDR3 has 11 amino acids. This CDR3 is CAWRGSSPLHF. The CDR3 DNA reads TGTGCCTGGAGGGGGAGTTCACCCCTCCACTTT.

The V gene is TRBV6-5, the J gene TRBJ1-1, with unresolved D. This CDR3 is 15 amino acids long. V lost 6 bases, J lost 0 bases, and 14 bases lay in between. Germline lookup yields CDR1 MNHEY and CDR2 SVGAGI. CDR3 loop: CASRPRPLLNTEAFF. The CDR3 DNA reads TGTGCCAGCAGACCTAGACCCTTACTGAACACTGAAGCTTTCTTT.

Notes on this clone: The identical CDR3 is also encoded by other nucleotide sequences in the sample. The chain combines TRBV30 with TRBJ1-5; the D is unclear. Trimming cost V 1 base and J 2 bases, with 6 bases left between them. This CDR3 region has 13 residues. Per germline, CDR1 GTSNPN and CDR2 SVGIG (reference sequence). For the CDR3, the DNA is TGTGCCTGGAGTGGGACTGGCAATCAGCCCCAGCATTTT. This encodes CAWSGTGNQPQHF.

Only one count was recorded for this clone. CDR3 loop: CASSLVGRQGTEAFF. In nucleotides, the CDR3 is TGTGCCAGCAGCTTGGTAGGGCGACAGGGAACTGAAGCTTTCTTT. This chain links TRBV5-4 with TRBJ1-1, with 7 bases that match TRBD1. Germline-derived CDR1 and CDR2 are SGHNT and YYREEE (reference sequence). This CDR3 region has 15 residues. V trimming: 0 bases; J trimming: 5 bases; junction bases outside the gene matches: 7.

V and J are TRBV30 and TRBJ1-2; tentative D call: TRBD1 (6 bases). V gave up 3 bases and J gave up 1 base, with 15 bases separating them. Germline CDR1 GTSNPN, CDR2 SVGIG (reference sequence). The CDR3 length is 15 residues. The CDR3 sequence is CAWSAFRGRNYGYTF. In nucleotides, the CDR3 is TGTGCCTGGAGCGCCTTTCGGGGGCGTAACTATGGCTACACCTTC.

The CDR3 bases are TGTGCCAGCAGTCCGACGGGCGGCCGACAGCATACGCAGTATTTT. Encoded protein: CASSPTGGRQHTQYF. The chain carries TRBV6-5 and TRBJ2-3; possibly TRBD1 for D (5 bases). CDR3 size: 15 residues. Germline values: CDR1 MNHEY, CDR2 SVGAGI. Trimming cost V 5 bases and J 7 bases, with 19 bases left between them.

The chain recombines TRBV5-1 with TRBJ2-7; D not certain. The CDR3 has 16 residues. The germline CDR1 and CDR2 sequences are SGHRS and YFSETQ. V was cut by 0 bases and J by 6 bases, with 19 bases left in between. The CDR3 sequence: CASSLDSAYTTSEQYF. For the CDR3, the DNA is TGCGCCAGCAGCTTGGACAGTGCGTACACGACCAGCGAGCAGTACTTC.

The V and J genes are TRBV2 and TRBJ2-1; possibly TRBD2 for D (5 bases). Germline CDR1 and CDR2: SNHLY and FYNNEI. CDR3 length: 15 residues. Between the trimmed V and J ends, which lost 6 bases and 2 bases, there was a span of 14 bases. The CDR3 region is CASRPSHVTYNEQFF. CDR3 in DNA: TGTGCCAGCAGGCCTAGCCACGTCACCTACAATGAGCAGTTCTTC.

The rearrangement joins TRBV4-2 to TRBJ1-6, with D possibly being TRBD1 (5 bases). The CDR3 covers 15 residues. Germline lookup yields CDR1 LGHNA and CDR2 YNFKEQ. V was pared by 1 base and J by 11 bases, with 15 bases between. The CDR3 is CASSQAGTTGPPLHF. As DNA, the CDR3 is TGTGCCAGCAGCCAAGCCGGCACAACGGGGCCACCCCTCCACTTT.